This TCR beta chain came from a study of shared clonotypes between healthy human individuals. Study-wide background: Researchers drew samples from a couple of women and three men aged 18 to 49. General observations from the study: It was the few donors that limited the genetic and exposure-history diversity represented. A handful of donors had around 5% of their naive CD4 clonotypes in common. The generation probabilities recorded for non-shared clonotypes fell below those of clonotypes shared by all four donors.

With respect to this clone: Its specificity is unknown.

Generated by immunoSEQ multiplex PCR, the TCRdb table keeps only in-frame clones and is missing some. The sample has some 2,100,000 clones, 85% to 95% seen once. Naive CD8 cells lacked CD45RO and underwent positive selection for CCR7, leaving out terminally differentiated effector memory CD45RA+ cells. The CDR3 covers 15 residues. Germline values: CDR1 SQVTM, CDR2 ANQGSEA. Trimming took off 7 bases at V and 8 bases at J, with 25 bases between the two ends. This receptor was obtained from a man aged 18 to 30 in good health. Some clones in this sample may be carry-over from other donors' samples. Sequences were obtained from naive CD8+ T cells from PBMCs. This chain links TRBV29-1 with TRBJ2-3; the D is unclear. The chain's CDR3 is CSAMRKTIPRGTQYF. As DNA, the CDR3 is TGCAGCGCCATGCGTAAGACGATTCCGAGAGGTACGCAGTATTTT.